One and the same sample provided the 20 T cell receptor beta chains below, sequenced in a study of blood T cells in healthy people across ages. A second PCR, run for roughly 7 to 12 cycles, used a sample-barcoded 5' primer plus a J-beta primer mix. TCRdb used MiXCR to reprocess the 5' RACE reads, holding one entry per CDR3 protein. Of hundreds of thousands of distinct CDR3 sequences in the sample, more than 40% were seen once. Source material: blood. These receptor sequences come from a woman aged 60-75 years in good health.

The V gene is TRBV7-2, the J gene TRBJ2-3; TRBD2 might be the D (5 bases). Germline V gene lookup returns CDR1 SGHTA and CDR2 FQGNSA. The germline V and J ends were trimmed by 6 bases and 0 bases, with 13 bases remaining between them. The CDR3 length is 15 residues. CDR3 in DNA: TGTGCCAGCAGGGACTTCTTAACTAGCACAGATACGCAGTATTTT. Its translation: CASRDFLTSTDTQYF. The full variable domain, in which reference TRBV7-2 and TRBJ2-3 provide the parts outside the CDR3, is GAGVSQSPSNKVTEKGKDVELRCDPISGHTALYWYRQSLGQGLEFLIYFQGNSAPDKSGLPSDRFSAERTGGSVSTLTIQRTQQEDSAVYLCASRDFLTSTDTQYFGPGTRLTVL.

This clonotype was seen only a few times. V usage is TRBV20-1 and J usage is TRBJ2-1; 15 bases are a match to TRBD2. V lost 6 bases to trimming and J lost 0 bases; unmatched junction nucleotides: 6. CDR1 is DFQATT, CDR2 SNEGSKA, per germline (reference sequence). This CDR3 is built from 17 residues. The CDR3 region has the DNA TGCAGTGCACCGGGACTAGCGGGAGGAGGCTCCTACAATGAGCAGTTCTTC. Its protein product is CSAPGLAGGGSYNEQFF.

The rearrangement uses TRBV12-3 or TRBV12-4 and TRBJ2-6; TRBD2 matches at 12 bases. The CDR3 consists of 19 residues. V lost 5 bases, J lost 0 bases, and 8 bases stayed unmatched. CDR3 coding DNA: TGTGCCAGCAGTCCTCGACTAGCGGGAGCGCCCTCTGGGGCCAACGTCCTGACTTTC. The encoded protein is CASSPRLAGAPSGANVLTF.

This clonotype came up many times. The chain combines TRBV29-1 with TRBJ2-5, with a tentative D call TRBD1 (6 bases). V dropped 0 bases and J dropped 5 bases, with 10 bases sitting between them. This CDR3 region has 13 residues. CDR1 is SQVTM, CDR2 ANQGSEA, per germline. CDR3 coding DNA: TGCAGCGTTGAAGACAGGGGATTCGAGACCCAGTACTTC. Its protein product is CSVEDRGFETQYF.

This clonotype was recorded a few times. The chain combines TRBV29-1 with TRBJ2-1; 9 bases line up with TRBD2. Germline trimming cut 8 bases from V and 8 bases from J; bases unmatched to any gene: 19. The germline V gene has CDR1 SQVTM and CDR2 ANQGSEA. CDR3 length: 16 amino acids. The CDR3 bases are TGCAGCTCTGATCATTGGACTAGCGCGTCGATCTATGAGCAGTTCTTC. Translated, it gives CSSDHWTSASIYEQFF.

CDR3 bases: TGTGCCAGTAGTTACAGGGAGCTACGCGCTGAGCAGTACTTC. This gives the protein CASSYRELRAEQYF. The chain links TRBV19 to TRBJ2-7, with a possible D match to TRBD1 (6 bases). Looked up from germline, CDR1 is LNHDA and CDR2 is SQIVND (reference sequence). The CDR3 is 14 residues long. Trimming cost V 5 bases and J 7 bases, with 18 bases left between them.

The V gene is TRBV6-5, the J gene TRBJ2-5; 7 bases map to TRBD2. V lost 6 bases to trimming and J lost 5 bases; unmatched junction nucleotides: 9. CDR3 length: 14 residues. Germline assignment: CDR1 MNHEY and CDR2 SVGAGI. The CDR3 sequence: CASSPAGVAETQYF. As DNA, the CDR3 is TGTGCCAGCAGCCCCGCGGGGGTTGCGGAGACCCAGTACTTC.

This clonotype was counted a few times. The V gene is TRBV20-1, the J gene TRBJ2-3, with 12 bases matching TRBD2. Germline-derived CDR1 and CDR2 are DFQATT and SNEGSKA (reference sequence). The CDR3 runs to 14 residues. The J segment lost 4 bases and the V segment lost 6 bases, leaving 5 bases of the junction unmatched. CDR3 nucleotides: TGCAGTGCAACCGCTAGCGGGAGGGCAGATACGCAGTATTTT. As protein: CSATASGRADTQYF.

Details on this clonotype: One junction end does not reproduce the germline sequence, and a read error may be involved. This chain uses TRBV4-3 with TRBJ2-3; TRBD2 matches at 7 bases. This CDR3 has 18 amino acids. The germline gives CDR1 LGHNA, CDR2 YSLEER. The CDR3 DNA follows: TGCGCCCGCAGCCAAGGGCTCCTAGCGGAAACCCATGGGTCGGCGCAGTATTTT. It codes for CARSQGLLAETHGSAQYF.

The V gene is TRBV20-1, the J gene TRBJ2-3; 8 nucleotides line up with TRBD2. The J segment lost 2 bases and the V segment lost 6 bases, leaving 7 bases of the junction unmatched. The CDR3 is made up of 14 amino acids. The germline CDR1 and CDR2 sequences are DFQATT and SNEGSKA (reference sequence). The CDR3 spells CSAVSSGTTDTQYF. In DNA, the CDR3 is TGCAGTGCCGTTAGTAGCGGGACCACAGATACGCAGTATTTT.

This clonotype was seen repeatedly, ten times or more. Germline is not matched at one junction end, which may reflect a read error. V is TRBV6-6 and J is TRBJ2-5; D is perhaps TRBD1 (6 bases). The germline CDR1 and CDR2 sequences are MNHNY and SVGAGI (reference sequence). This CDR3 has 13 residues. CDR3 coding DNA: TGTGCCGGGGGCAGGGGTAATCAAGAGATCCAGTACTTC. Translation: CAGGRGNQEIQYF.

This clonotype was found many times. The chain employs TRBV2 and TRBJ2-3, with 7 bases identical to TRBD2. CDR3 length: 12 residues. The J segment lost 6 bases and the V segment lost 7 bases, leaving 4 bases of the junction unmatched. The germline V gene encodes CDR1 SNHLY and CDR2 FYNNEI. The CDR3 bases are TGTGCCAGCACCGACGGGGGGGATACGCAGTATTTT. Translation: CASTDGGDTQYF.

The DNA for the CDR3 is TGTGCCAGCAGCCTCGTCACTAGCGGGAGGGCAGAGACCCAGTACTTC. Amino acid sequence: CASSLVTSGRAETQYF. V usage is TRBV3-1 and J usage is TRBJ2-5; 13 bases fit TRBD2. The CDR3 length is 16 residues. Germline V gene lookup returns CDR1 LGHDT and CDR2 YNNKEL (reference sequence). Trimming took 4 bases from V and 4 from J; bases not matched to a gene: 6.

The sample holds many counts of this clonotype. The rearrangement uses TRBV12-3 or TRBV12-4 and TRBJ1-1; no definite D call. The V end lost 4 bases, the J end lost 6 bases, and 6 bases lay between the germline ends. This CDR3 region has 11 residues. CDR3 protein: CASSWGAEAFF. The CDR3 DNA follows: TGTGCCAGCAGTTGGGGTGCTGAAGCTTTCTTT.

As to this clonotype: Germline is not matched at one junction end, which may reflect a read error. This chain links TRBV29-1 with TRBJ1-2; D may be TRBD1 (6 bases). CDR1 and CDR2 from the germline V gene are SQVTM and ANQGSEA. The CDR3 is 12 amino acids. CDR3 sequence: CSVARGPYGHTF. As DNA, the CDR3 is TGCAGCGTTGCCCGGGGGCCATATGGCCACACCTTC.

In its sample, this clonotype was seen many times. The chain has TRBV29-1 and TRBJ2-1; 11 positions agree with TRBD2. The germline CDR1 and CDR2 sequences are SQVTM and ANQGSEA. The CDR3 is 13 amino acids. J gave up 8 bases and V 4 bases, and 4 bases lay outside the gene matches. CDR3 amino acids: CSVVSGRADEQFF. CDR3 sequence (DNA): TGCAGCGTTGTTAGCGGGAGGGCCGATGAGCAGTTCTTC.

The table lists this clonotype with many counts. This chain links TRBV5-1 with TRBJ2-1, with 9 nucleotides matching TRBD2. Germline-derived CDR1 and CDR2 are SGHRS and YFSETQ. The CDR3 totals 15 residues. The junction had 8 bases not matched to a gene; V was cut back by 3 bases and J by 7 bases. In nucleotides, the CDR3 is TGCGCCAGCAGCTCTGGCAGCGGGAGGTTTAATGAGCAGTTCTTC. As protein: CASSSGSGRFNEQFF.

This chain uses TRBV28 with TRBJ2-3; D not resolved. Germline assignment: CDR1 MDHEN and CDR2 SYDVKM. V was pared by 6 bases and J by 2 bases, with 9 bases between. The CDR3 runs 13 residues. CDR3 sequence: CASRPPNTDTQYF. CDR3 DNA: TGTGCCAGCAGGCCTCCGAACACAGATACGCAGTATTTT.

Only a few counts were recorded for this clonotype. The rearrangement uses TRBV7-9 and TRBJ1-4; D is perhaps TRBD1 (6 bases). Germline CDR1 and CDR2: SEHNR and FQNEAQ (reference sequence). CDR3 length: 15 residues. Trimming shortened V by 1 base and J by 4 bases, and 10 bases separated the two germline ends. This CDR3 reads CASSLEQGRNEKLFF. CDR3 DNA: TGTGCCAGCAGCTTAGAACAGGGCCGTAATGAAAAACTGTTTTTT.

The chain uses TRBV28 and TRBJ2-7; the match to TRBD2 covers 7 bases. The germline V gene encodes CDR1 MDHEN and CDR2 SYDVKM. With 1 base clipped from V and 2 bases from J, the junction kept 11 bases outside the gene matches. This CDR3 is 17 amino acids long. CDR3 in amino acids: CASSLLIRASGTYEQYF. CDR3 DNA: TGTGCCAGCAGTTTATTAATCCGGGCTAGCGGAACCTACGAGCAGTACTTC.